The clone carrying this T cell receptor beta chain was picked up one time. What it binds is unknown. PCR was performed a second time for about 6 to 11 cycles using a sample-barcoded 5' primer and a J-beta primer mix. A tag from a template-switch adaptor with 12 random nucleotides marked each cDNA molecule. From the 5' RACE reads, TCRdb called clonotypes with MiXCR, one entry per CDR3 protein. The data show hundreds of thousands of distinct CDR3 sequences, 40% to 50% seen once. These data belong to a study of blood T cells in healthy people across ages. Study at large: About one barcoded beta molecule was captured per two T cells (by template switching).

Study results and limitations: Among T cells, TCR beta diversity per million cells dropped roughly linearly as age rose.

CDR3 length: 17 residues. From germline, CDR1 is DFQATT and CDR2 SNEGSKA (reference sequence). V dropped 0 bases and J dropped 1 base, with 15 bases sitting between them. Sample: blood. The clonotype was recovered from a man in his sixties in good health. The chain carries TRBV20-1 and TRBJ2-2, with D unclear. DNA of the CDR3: TGCAGTGCTAGAGACCGGGTTCGGTTTGTGAACACCGGGGAGCTGTTTTTT. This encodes CSARDRVRFVNTGELFF.